This T cell receptor (beta chain) emerged from a study of T-cell reconstitution after alpha-beta-depleted transplantation in children. Study observations and caveats: Roughly two months post-transplant, alpha-beta T cells reportedly originated from several hundred graft clones that had expanded.

This clonotype was counted ten times or more. Its antigen remains unidentified. During its preparation, the TCRbeta library received unique molecular identifiers. TCRdb redid the calling of the PCR reads with MiXCR, one entry per CDR3 protein. Of roughly 240,000 distinct CDR3 sequences listed, around 8% are singletons. V dropped 3 bases and J dropped 11 bases, with 21 bases sitting between them. The CDR3 runs 15 residues. Looked up from germline, CDR1 is SGDLS and CDR2 is YYNGEE. The chain uses TRBV9 and TRBJ1-5, with TRBD1 as a possible D gene (5 bases). The source was PBMCs, mostly from graft donor cells, collected 180 days after TCRalphabeta/CD19-depleted stem cell transplant. This TCR was recovered from a male patient younger than 18 who had a stem cell transplant for acute lymphoblastic leukemia, so the T cells may come from the graft donor. CDR3 sequence (DNA): TGTGCCAGCAGCGGGGACGCCACTAGTGGATCAGCCCAGCATTTT. Its translation is CASSGDATSGSAQHF.